This TCR beta chain was captured by sequencing in a study of PD-1 blockade in classical Hodgkin lymphoma. This clone came up once. The assay was immunoSEQ multiplex PCR, and TCRdb's table has in-frame clones only and misses some. The table lists 95,000 to 120,000 clones, around 89% of them singletons, with 15% to 20% in the top ten. Relapses following autologous stem cell transplantation were seen in all patients, with brentuximab vedotin exposure varying. CDR1 is MNHEY, CDR2 SMNVEV, per germline (reference sequence). The CDR3 consists of 14 residues. Trimming cost V 3 bases and J 0 bases, with 6 bases left between them.

The rearrangement joins TRBV27 to TRBJ1-5; no definite D call. This receptor was taken from a human donor with classical Hodgkin lymphoma. The source material was peripheral blood mononuclear cells (PBMCs), sampled before the second cycle of nivolumab. CDR3 region: CASSFKVSNQPQHF. For the CDR3, the DNA is TGTGCCAGCAGTTTTAAAGTTAGCAATCAGCCCCAGCATTTT.